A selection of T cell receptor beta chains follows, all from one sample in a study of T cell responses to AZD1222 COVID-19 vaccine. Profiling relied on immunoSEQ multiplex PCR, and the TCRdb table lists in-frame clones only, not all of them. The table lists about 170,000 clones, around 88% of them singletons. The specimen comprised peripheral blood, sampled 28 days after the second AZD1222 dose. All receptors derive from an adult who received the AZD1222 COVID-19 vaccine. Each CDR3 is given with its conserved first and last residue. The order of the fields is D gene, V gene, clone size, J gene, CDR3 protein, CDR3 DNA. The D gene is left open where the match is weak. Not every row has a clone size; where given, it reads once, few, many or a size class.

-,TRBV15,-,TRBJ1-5,CATSGSNQPQHF,TGTGCCACCAGCGGATCTAATCAGCCCCAGCATTTT
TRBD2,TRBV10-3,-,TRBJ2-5,CAISEEVAGGRETQYF,TGTGCCATCAGTGAGGAAGTAGCGGGGGGGCGGGAGACCCAGTACTTC
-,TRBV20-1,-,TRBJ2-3,CSGWADTQYF,TGCAGTGGATGGGCAGATACGCAGTATTTT
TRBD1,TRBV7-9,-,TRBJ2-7,CASSLSRQGDEQYF,TGTGCCAGCAGCTTAAGTCGACAGGGGGACGAGCAGTACTTC
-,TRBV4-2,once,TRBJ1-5,CASSQGLGAGGNQPQHF,TGTGCCAGCAGCCAAGGGTTGGGCGCGGGAGGTAATCAGCCCCAGCATTTT
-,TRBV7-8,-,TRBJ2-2,CASSLTGTVNTGELFF,TGTGCCAGCAGCTTAACCGGGACCGTGAACACCGGGGAGCTGTTTTTT
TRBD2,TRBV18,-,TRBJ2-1,CASFSRAGAAYNEQFF,TGTGCCAGCTTTTCCCGTGCGGGAGCAGCCTACAATGAGCAGTTCTTC
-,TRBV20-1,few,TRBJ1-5,CSASDPQGTQPQHF,TGCAGTGCTAGTGACCCACAGGGTACTCAGCCCCAGCATTTT
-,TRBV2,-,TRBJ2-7,CASSENSPLDSYEQYF,TGTGCCAGCAGTGAAAACAGCCCTTTAGACTCCTACGAGCAGTACTTC
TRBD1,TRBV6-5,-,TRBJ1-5,CASSRDRGWYQPQHF,TGTGCCAGCAGCCGGGACAGGGGTTGGTATCAGCCCCAGCATTTT
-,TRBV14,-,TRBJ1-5,CASSQDFNQPQHF,TGTGCCAGCAGCCAAGATTTCAATCAGCCCCAGCATTTT
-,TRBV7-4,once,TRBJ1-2,CASSQRGRVF,TGTGCCAGCAGCCAACGTGGCAGGGTTTTC
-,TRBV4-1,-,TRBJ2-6,CASSQEGGNDYSGANVLTF,TGCGCCAGCAGCCAAGAGGGTGGGAACGACTACTCTGGGGCCAACGTCCTGACTTTC